Here is one T cell receptor (beta chain) with its context. Its cognate antigen is unknown. The protocol was immunoSEQ multiplex PCR, while the TCRdb copy is restricted to in-frame clones and leaves out a portion. Among about 150,000 clones listed, 89% were seen once. The record originates from a study of T cell responses to AZD1222 COVID-19 vaccine. Study background: Timing groups of about 4 and about 12 weeks for second doses were pooled.

The CDR3 spans 14 residues. Trimming left V 2 bases short and J 5 bases short, with 11 bases between. Per germline, CDR1 KGHSH and CDR2 LQKENI. Study results and limitations: Among those given AZD1222, only six were seropositive at baseline. Compared with day 0, the breadth and depth of the Spike-specific TCR repertoire rose significantly after two doses of AZD1222. The donor group comprised mostly white British people and more females; the analysis possibly underestimated clonal diversity.

The V call is TRBV18, the J call TRBJ2-3; no definite D call. The material was peripheral blood, obtained on day 0 of AZD1222 vaccination. The TCR sequence derives from an adult in good health. DNA for the CDR3: TGTGCCAGCTCACCAGGTTTCTCAGAAGATACGCAGTATTTT. Protein sequence: CASSPGFSEDTQYF.